The entry below gives a single TCR beta chain sequence along with its context. What it binds is unknown. One entry per CDR3 protein results from TCRdb running MiXCR on the reads. The sample includes about 830,000 distinct CDR3 sequences, around a third of them seen just once. The CDR3 has 12 residues. Germline V gene data show CDR1 as SGHDT and CDR2 as YYEEEE. Trimming took 4 bases from V and 6 from J, leaving 11 bases between them. This sample was included in a study of T cell repertoires in cytomegalovirus infection. On the study more broadly: Selection of CMV epitopes for the study included recently identified HLA-C-restricted and well-studied HLA-B-restricted ones. Evidence of both CMV infection and a matching HLA type came from public TCR beta signatures. Study outcomes and limitations: Public TCR beta family frequency separated CMV-and-HLA carriers, including in an independent cohort. What dominated the ex vivo response were HLA-C-restricted CMV-specific TCR beta clonotypes.

This TCR derives from a human donor in good health (CMV status not recorded). Some clones in this sample may be carry-over from other donors' samples. The chain joins TRBV5-6 to TRBJ2-7, with D possibly called TRBD1 or TRBD2 (5 bases each). The source was cultured CD8+ T cells from PBMCs, collected from culture after CMV antigen stimulation. The CDR3 here is CASSPGAGEQYF. In DNA, the CDR3 is TGTGCCAGCAGCCCCGGGGCTGGCGAGCAGTACTTC. The whole variable domain, remainder taken from reference TRBV5-6 and TRBJ2-7, is DAGVTQSPTHLIKTRGQQVTLRCSPKSGHDTVSWYQQALGQGPQFIFQYYEEEERQRGNFPDRFSGHQFPNYSSELNVNALLLGDSALYLCASSPGAGEQYFGPGTRLTVT.